This paragraph reports one T cell receptor (beta chain). Its target is not known. Several immunoSEQ plates received, in even portions, the genomic DNA of each subset. The sorted-subset replicate PCRs were given around 200 ng DNA, which is tens of thousands of T cell genomes. Method: immunoSEQ multiplex PCR; TCRdb's copy keeps in-frame clones and lacks some. The sample holds hundreds of thousands of clones; around four fifths are singletons and the top ten take more than 9%. V was cut by 6 bases and J by 5 bases, with 17 bases left in between. The CDR3 covers 15 residues. Germline loops: CDR1 MDHEN, CDR2 SYDVKM. These data belong to a study of shared clonotypes between healthy human individuals. Study-level findings and limits: Larger richness was generally estimated for naive than memory subsets.

Healthy HIV-negative adults with no recent acute infections or vaccinations were recruited as donors. V is TRBV28 and J is TRBJ2-1; D not resolved. The clonotype comes from a young man in good health. The sample consisted of memory CD4+ T cells sorted from blood. Subset defined: CD45RA-negative fraction. The CDR3 spells CASSHLWVENNEQFF. In DNA form, the CDR3 reads TGTGCCAGCAGCCACCTCTGGGTCGAGAACAATGAGCAGTTCTTC.